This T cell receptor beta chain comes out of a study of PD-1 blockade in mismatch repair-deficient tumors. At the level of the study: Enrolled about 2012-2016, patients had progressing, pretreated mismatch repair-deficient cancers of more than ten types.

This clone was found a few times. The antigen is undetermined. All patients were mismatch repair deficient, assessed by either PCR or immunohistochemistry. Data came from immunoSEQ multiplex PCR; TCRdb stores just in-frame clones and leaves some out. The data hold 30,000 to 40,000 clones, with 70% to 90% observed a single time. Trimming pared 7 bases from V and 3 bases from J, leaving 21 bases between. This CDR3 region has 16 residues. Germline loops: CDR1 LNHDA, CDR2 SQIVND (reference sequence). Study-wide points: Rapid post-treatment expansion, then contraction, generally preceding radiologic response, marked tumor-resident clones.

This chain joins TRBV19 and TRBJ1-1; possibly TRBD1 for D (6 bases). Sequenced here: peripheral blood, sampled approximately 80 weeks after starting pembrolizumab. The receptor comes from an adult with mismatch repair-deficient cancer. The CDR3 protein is CASTKFREGGHTEAFF. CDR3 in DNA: TGTGCCAGTACAAAATTCCGGGAGGGGGGTCACACTGAAGCTTTCTTT.